This TCR beta chain is drawn from a study of cytomegalovirus exposure and HLA in healthy donors. The donors were in the roughly 130-subject validation cohort, distinct from the roughly 720-subject first cohort. Points from the study as a whole: For most TCR sequences rarity was the rule, although some public TCRs occurred in many donors. Cytomegalovirus association was listed for under 200 TCR beta chains. The CMV antigen specificity of a few CMV-associated chains was confirmed through in vitro analysis.

Worth noting for this clone: Its antigen remains unknown.

The assay was immunoSEQ multiplex PCR, and TCRdb's table has in-frame clones only and misses some. The sample gives 200,000 to 250,000 clones, approximately 87% of which show up once; roughly 5.5% is in the top ten. The CDR3 runs to 14 residues. V was clipped by 4 bases and J by 7 bases; unmatched bases: 10. The V gene's germline CDR1 is SGHNT and CDR2 YYREEE (reference sequence). The sequence came from a woman aged 18-29 years in good health and CMV-seronegative. The chain couples TRBV5-4 to TRBJ1-1; TRBD1 matches 7 bases. Sequenced input: PBMCs. CDR3: CASSRAGGLNEAFF. The CDR3 DNA reads as TGTGCCAGCAGCCGGGCAGGGGGATTGAATGAAGCTTTCTTT.